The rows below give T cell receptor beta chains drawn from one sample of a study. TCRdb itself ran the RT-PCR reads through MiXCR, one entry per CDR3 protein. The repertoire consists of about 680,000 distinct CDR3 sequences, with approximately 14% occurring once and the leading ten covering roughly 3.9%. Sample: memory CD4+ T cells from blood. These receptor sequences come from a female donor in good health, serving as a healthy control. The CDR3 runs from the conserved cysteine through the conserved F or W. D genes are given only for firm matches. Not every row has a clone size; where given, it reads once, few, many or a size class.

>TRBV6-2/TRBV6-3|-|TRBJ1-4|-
CASQRGASEKLFF
TGTGCCAGCCAGCGGGGCGCGAGTGAAAAACTGTTTTTT
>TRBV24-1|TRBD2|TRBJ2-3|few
CATSDLRTSGRVTDTQYF
TGTGCCACCAGTGATCTTCGGACTAGCGGCAGGGTTACAGATACGCAGTATTTT
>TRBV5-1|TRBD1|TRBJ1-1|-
CASRKTGGNPEAFF
TGCGCCAGCAGGAAGACAGGGGGCAATCCTGAAGCTTTCTTT
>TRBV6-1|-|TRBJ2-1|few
CASDRGLASYNEQFF
TGTGCCAGCGACCGCGGGCTAGCCTCCTACAATGAGCAGTTCTTC
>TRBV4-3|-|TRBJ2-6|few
CASSQDRASSGANVLTF
TGCGCCAGCAGCCAAGATCGGGCAAGCTCTGGGGCCAACGTCCTGACTTTC
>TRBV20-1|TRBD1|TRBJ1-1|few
CSARDIQGGIYTEAFF
TGCAGTGCTAGGGATATACAGGGGGGGATTTACACTGAAGCTTTCTTT
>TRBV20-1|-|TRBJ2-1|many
CSASTYNEQFF
TGCAGTGCTAGCACCTACAATGAGCAGTTCTTC
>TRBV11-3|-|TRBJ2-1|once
CASSLVGSANEQFF
TGTGCCAGCAGCTTAGTAGGTTCGGCCAATGAGCAGTTCTTC
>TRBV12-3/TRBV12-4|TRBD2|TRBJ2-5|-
CASSSRWTTSGGIQETQYF
TGTGCCAGCAGTTCCCGTTGGACTACTAGCGGGGGGATCCAAGAGACCCAGTACTTC
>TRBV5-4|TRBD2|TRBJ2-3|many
CASSLPGLAKTDTQYF
TGTGCCAGCAGCTTGCCGGGACTAGCAAAAACAGATACGCAGTATTTT
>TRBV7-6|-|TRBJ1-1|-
CASSLNTANTEAFF
TGTGCCAGCAGCCTTAATACAGCGAACACTGAAGCTTTCTTT
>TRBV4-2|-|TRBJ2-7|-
CASSQDDRSTYEQYF
TGTGCCAGCAGCCAAGACGACCGCTCTACCTACGAGCAGTACTTC
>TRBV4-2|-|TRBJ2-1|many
CASSQDLRGGSYNEQFF
TGTGCCAGCAGCCAAGACCTACGGGGAGGCTCCTACAATGAGCAGTTCTTC
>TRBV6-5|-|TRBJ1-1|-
CASRYGASTEAFF
TGTGCCAGCCGATATGGGGCGAGCACTGAAGCTTTCTTT
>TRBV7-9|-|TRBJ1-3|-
CASSLPVSGNTIYF
TGTGCCAGCAGCTTACCAGTCTCTGGAAACACCATATATTTT
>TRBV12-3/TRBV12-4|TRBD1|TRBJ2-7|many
CASSGGQGVDHEQYF
TGTGCCAGCAGTGGGGGACAGGGGGTCGACCACGAGCAGTACTTC
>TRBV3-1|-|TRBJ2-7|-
CASSQIPGFYYEQYF
TGTGCCAGCAGCCAAATTCCGGGATTTTACTACGAGCAGTACTTC